The clone carrying this T cell receptor beta chain has only a few counts. This entry comes from a study of human T cells and chemical hapten exposure. The time point is: pre-sensitization, week 0. Treatment given: therapeutic diphenylcyclopropenone sensitization with weekly scalp DPC. TCRdb re-derived calls from the RACE reads in MiXCR, one entry per CDR3 protein. Of over 300,000 distinct CDR3 sequences in the sample, 4.5% to 5.5% are singletons; the top ten hold just over 2.5%. The V segment lost 4 bases and the J segment 2 bases; nucleotides outside the gene matches: 4. From germline, CDR1 is SQVTM and CDR2 ANQGSEA. This CDR3 contains 13 residues.

The TCR comes from a woman aged 45-65 years with alopecia areata. Some clones in this sample may be carry-over from other donors' samples. The sequences come from whole blood, collected in connection with sensitization to the hapten diphenylcyclopropenone (DPC). The V and J genes are TRBV29-1 and TRBJ2-7; 8 nucleotides align to TRBD1. The CDR3 DNA sequence: TGCAGCGTTGGGGACAGGCAGACCTACGAGCAGTACTTC. It yields the protein CSVGDRQTYEQYF.